Listed here are 18 T cell receptor beta chains from one sample, sequenced in a study of blood T cells in healthy people across ages. PCR was performed a second time for 7 to 11 cycles using a sample-barcoded 5' primer and a J-beta primer mix. From the 5' RACE reads, TCRdb called clonotypes with MiXCR, one entry per CDR3 protein. The sample carries about 1 million distinct CDR3 sequences, approximately 25% recorded once. Another study also made use of these data, one on T cells of mothers and their children.

Input material: blood. These receptors were taken from a girl aged 2 to 10 in good health.

As for this clonotype: The CDR3 carries no conserved terminal phenylalanine or tryptophan, so it likely arises from a read error. The J gene is TRBJ2-2, the V gene TRBV5-1, with D tentatively TRBD1 (5 bases). The V gene lost 3 bases and the J gene lost 2 bases, with 8 bases spanning the gap. Germline assignment: CDR1 SGHRS and CDR2 YFSETQ. The CDR3 extends over 14 amino acids. The CDR3 here is CASSWTLNTGELFL. The CDR3 DNA is TGCGCCAGCAGCTGGACACTTAACACCGGGGAGCTGTTTCTT.

This clonotype was seen a handful of times. The chain is built from TRBV7-3 and TRBJ2-4, with D possibly being TRBD2 (6 bases). There are 14 residues in the CDR3. V lost 4 bases, J lost 8 bases, and 15 bases lay in between. The germline CDR1 and CDR2 sequences are SGHTA and FQGTGA. The CDR3 sequence is CASSSMGGGDIQYF. CDR3 DNA: TGTGCCAGCAGCTCAATGGGAGGAGGGGACATTCAGTACTTC.

V usage is TRBV3-1 and J usage is TRBJ1-1; no clear D gene. V lost 1 base, J lost 4 bases, and 4 bases lay in between. Germline V gene sequence: CDR1 LGHDT, CDR2 YNNKEL (reference sequence). The CDR3 covers 12 residues. The CDR3 sequence is CASSQAATEAFF. The DNA for the CDR3 is TGTGCCAGCAGCCAAGCGGCCACTGAAGCTTTCTTT.

In its sample, this clonotype was seen a few times. The rearrangement uses TRBV6-2 or TRBV6-3 and TRBJ1-1; no reliable D call. Between the trimmed V and J ends, which lost 3 bases and 3 bases, there was a span of 14 bases. The CDR3 runs 15 residues. Germline-derived CDR1 and CDR2 are MNHEY and SVGEGT. The CDR3 DNA is TGTGCCAGCAGTTATTCCTTACCTTTGGACACTGAAGCTTTCTTT. Amino acid sequence: CASSYSLPLDTEAFF.

A single count supports this clonotype. The V gene is TRBV7-8, the J gene TRBJ2-1, with 7 bases identical to TRBD2. The CDR3 spans 16 residues. V was pared by 2 bases and J by 5 bases, with 9 bases of the junction left unmatched. CDR1 SGHVS and CDR2 FQNEAQ come from the germline V gene. The CDR3 loop is CASSLIVREFDNEQFF. For the CDR3, the DNA is TGTGCCAGCAGCTTAATTGTGCGGGAGTTTGACAATGAGCAGTTCTTC.

The chain links TRBV28 to TRBJ2-1, with D possibly matching TRBD1 (5 bases). With the DNA end fitting TRBJ2-7 better, the J assignment may be wrong. The CDR3 contains 14 residues. The V gene's germline CDR1 is MDHEN and CDR2 SYDVKM. The CDR3 DNA follows: TGTGCCAGCAGTTTTTTAGGGATTCAGGGCGAGCAGTACTTC. Translated: CASSFLGIQGEQYF.

The CDR3 spells CASSSGDNIQYF. The DNA for the CDR3 is TGTGCCAGCAGCTCGGGGGACAACATTCAGTACTTC. The chain is built from TRBV11-3 and TRBJ2-4; D perhaps matches TRBD2 (6 bases). There are 12 residues in the CDR3. Germline lookup yields CDR1 SGHNT and CDR2 YENEEA. Trimming shortened V by 4 bases and J by 7 bases, and 8 bases separated the two germline ends.

In DNA, the CDR3 is TGCAGCGTTGTTGACCGTGGAGAGCATTACTTC. Its translation is CSVVDRGEHYF. V is TRBV29-1 and J is TRBJ2-5, with unresolved D. Germline V gives CDR1 SQVTM, CDR2 ANQGSEA. This CDR3 is 11 amino acids long. V gave up 4 bases and J gave up 14 bases, with 17 bases separating them.

The chain has TRBV15 and TRBJ2-5; possible D gene TRBD2, 6 bases. Matching the DNA end better, TRBJ2-7 makes the J call doubtful. Germline V CDR1 and CDR2: LNHNV, YYDKDF (reference sequence). The CDR3 loop spans 14 amino acids. CDR3 nucleotide sequence: TGTGCCACCAGCAGAGATCACGGGGGTAGCGAGCAGTACTTC. Translation: CATSRDHGGSEQYF.

The gene calls are TRBV11-2 and TRBJ1-2, with D possibly being TRBD1 (5 bases). V shed 1 base and J shed 1 base, with 10 bases lying between them. The CDR3 runs to 15 residues. From germline, CDR1 is SGHAT and CDR2 FQNNGV. In DNA form, the CDR3 reads TGTGCCAGCAGCTTAGTTGCAGGGCTTAACTATGGCTACACCTTC. Translation gives CASSLVAGLNYGYTF.

This clonotype was seen only a few times. The rearrangement uses TRBV14 and TRBJ2-4; D is unresolved. Germline CDR1 and CDR2: SGHDN and FVKESK. This CDR3 region has 12 residues. Between the trimmed V and J ends, which lost 5 bases and 5 bases, there was a span of 7 bases. CDR3 sequence: CASSNMENIQYF. The CDR3 DNA is TGTGCCAGCAGCAACATGGAAAACATTCAGTACTTC.

This rearrangement joins TRBV7-9 to TRBJ2-1; perhaps TRBD1 as D (5 bases). Germline lookup yields CDR1 SEHNR and CDR2 FQNEAQ (reference sequence). V was trimmed by 0 bases and J by 10 bases, leaving 10 bases between them. The CDR3 extends over 13 amino acids. The CDR3 loop reads CASSLAQGSEQFF. The CDR3 nucleotides are TGTGCCAGCAGCTTAGCCCAGGGCAGCGAGCAGTTCTTC.

This clonotype was counted a few times. The rearrangement links TRBV3-1 to TRBJ2-7; D may be TRBD2 (6 bases). With 2 bases removed from V and 5 bases from J, the gap between germline ends came to 22 bases. CDR1 and CDR2 from the germline V gene are LGHDT and YNNKEL (reference sequence). The length of the CDR3 is 17 residues. CDR3 nucleotide sequence: TGTGCCAGCAGCCAATTTCTTCGTCGGGGACTTTTCGACGAGCAGTACTTC. Translated: CASSQFLRRGLFDEQYF.

This clonotype was picked up a small number of times. At one end the junction does not follow the germline gene, possibly because of a read error. The chain is built from TRBV20-1 and TRBJ2-1, with TRBD2 as a possible D gene (6 bases). This CDR3 has 15 residues. Germline V lookup: CDR1 DFQATT, CDR2 SNEGSKA (reference sequence). This CDR3 is CSARDLLAPYNEQFF. CDR3 nucleotide sequence: TGCAGTGCCAGAGATCTACTAGCACCGTACAATGAGCAGTTCTTC.

This clonotype has only a few counts. V gene TRBV7-3 combines with J gene TRBJ2-1; 9 bases agree with TRBD2. The CDR3 is made up of 18 amino acids. Germline lookup yields CDR1 SGHTA and CDR2 FQGTGA. The J segment lost 9 bases and the V segment lost 0 bases, leaving 15 bases of the junction unmatched. The CDR3 region is CASSLTQAIAGAHGEQFF. The CDR3 DNA reads as TGTGCCAGCAGCTTAACCCAGGCGATAGCGGGAGCTCACGGTGAGCAGTTCTTC.

The chain joins TRBV4-2 to TRBJ2-5; 9 positions match TRBD2. Germline CDR1 reads LGHNA; CDR2 reads YNFKEQ. The CDR3 contains 17 residues. V lost 1 base, J lost 1 base, and 7 bases stayed unmatched. CDR3 loop: CASSQVSSGTSQETQYF. The CDR3 nucleotides read TGTGCCAGCAGCCAAGTTTCTAGCGGGACCTCCCAAGAGACCCAGTACTTC.

This clonotype was seen a handful of times. The chain employs TRBV28 and TRBJ2-7; TRBD1 matches 9 bases. The CDR3 extends over 16 amino acids. Germline V gene data show CDR1 as MDHEN and CDR2 as SYDVKM. J lost 4 bases, V lost 2 bases, and 9 bases had no gene match. The CDR3 bases are TGTGCCAGCAGTTTAAGGGACAGGGCTTTTTTGTACGAGCAGTACTTC. Translated: CASSLRDRAFLYEQYF.

This clonotype was detected a few times. This chain links TRBV29-1 with TRBJ2-4; possible D gene TRBD2, 5 bases. V lost 0 bases and J lost 0, with 9 bases in between. The CDR3 covers 15 residues. The V gene's germline CDR1 is SQVTM and CDR2 ANQGSEA. The CDR3 DNA is TGCAGCGTTGAAGAGGGCGGACTAGCCAAAAACATTCAGTACTTC. Translation: CSVEEGGLAKNIQYF.